This T cell receptor (beta chain) stems from a study of T cells in Graves' hyperthyroidism and ophthalmopathy (dated by TCRdb to the late 2010s). As for the study more broadly: Peripheral blood samples were taken at initial diagnosis, before any treatment was given. TCR V-J signatures able to tell the groups apart were searched for in a discovery cohort of about a hundred patients, of whom about 40 had Graves' ophthalmopathy and 55 to 65 had stable Graves' hyperthyroidism. Whether ophthalmopathy could be predicted prospectively was tested in an independent validation cohort made up of 18 to 20 hyperthyroidism patients plus 17 patients who later progressed to ophthalmopathy. The approximately 100 discovery patients were divided at random into training and test sets in a 7:3 ratio. In addition, the study compared T-cell repertoires in thyroid tissue and in blood from five to seven Graves' hyperthyroidism patients. After sampling, hyperthyroidism patients received methimazole starting at 30 mg daily, and ophthalmopathy patients received high-dose intravenous methylprednisolone. The paper reports TCR Vbeta CDR3 sequencing of some 140 peripheral blood samples: 40 or so ophthalmopathy, roughly 74 hyperthyroidism and 17 progressor patients.

Broader findings and caveats from the paper: In cross-validation, a model built on a 13 V-J signature told ophthalmopathy apart from stable hyperthyroidism with about 90% sensitivity and 81% to 82% specificity, and in testing the same model reached 80%/75%. Blood samples also contained most of the expanded thyroid clonotypes (frequency above 0.001), which suggests that blood repertoires may reflect thyroid immune responses. Sample size was not statistically predetermined, and blinding of investigators to group allocation was not performed. During validation, the model predicted progression to ophthalmopathy a median of approximately six months ahead of onset, with roughly 65% sensitivity and roughly 75% specificity.

This clonotype has ten or more counts. Which antigen it targets is not known. No much larger clonotype is one base removed from it; base qualities were not supplied. TCR beta CDR3 regions were amplified from RNA transcripts. For the first round of RT-PCR on the TCR CDR3, the HTBI primer set was used together with the Qiagen OneStep RT-PCR kit. The libraries were constructed in a second round of multiplex PCR and then size-selected and purified. Sequencing of the libraries was done on an Illumina HiSeq2000 using paired-end 100 bp reads. The paper's processing steps were these. Raw data were processed with SOAPnuke, discarding reads with adapters, uncalled bases, mean Phred below 15, or no exact constant-primer or identifier match. COPE v1.2.5 was used to merge the high-quality paired reads, and each unique nucleotide sequence was defined as a clonotype. Clonotypes were aligned to IMGT TRBV, TRBD and TRBJ reference segments using MiTCR v1.1. Only V-J combinations with frequency above 0.0001, covering roughly 99% of repertoires, were analysed. The TCS score was defined as the ratio of F50 (clonal expansion) to E x V (chaos), calculated using BLOSUM62-based TCRdist between CDR3 peptides within each V-J. Welch's t-statistics and random forest reduced around 510 V-J features to about 12, which were used in a naive Bayes classifier (R e1071). The similarity between thyroid and blood repertoires was quantified using the Morisita-Horn index. Clones were called with MiXCR by TCRdb after fastp trimmed the public reads at Q25, and only in-frame beta chains were retained. Each CDR3 protein appears once, grouped with its most common genes and DNA. The V and J calls here are based on TCRdb, not the publication. A total of hundreds of thousands of distinct CDR3 sequences appear in this sample, roughly 14% of them only once. 4% to 5.5% of the sample goes to the ten largest clones.

The CDR3 sequence holds 14 residues, the cysteine and phenylalanine included. CDR3 DNA only is kept here, 42 bases in frame from base 1. V loses 6 bases, J loses 4 bases, and the germline ends lie 15 bases apart. Moderately to severely active disease, a Clinical Activity Score of at least 3, a NOSPECS grade of at least 4, and a duration under 3 months were present in ophthalmopathy patients. Any patient with an uncontrolled infection, another autoimmune disease, pregnancy or lactation was excluded. Diagnoses were based on clinical symptoms, serum thyroxine and TRAb, thyroid ultrasound and orbital computed tomography. Ficoll-Paque density gradient centrifugation was used to isolate PBMCs from 8 to 10 ml of fresh peripheral blood. Total RNA was extracted using Trizol reagent, and RNA quality was assessed on an Agilent 2100 Bioanalyzer.

The sequenced material came from blood. This TCR came from a woman aged 35 to 49 with Graves' ophthalmopathy. The sequence joins TRBV12-3 or TRBV12-4 to TRBJ1-1; no D gene can be assigned with confidence. The CDR3 amino acid sequence is: CASSFDLGVTEAFF. Read as DNA, the sequence is TGTGCCAGCAGCTTTGACCTTGGGGTCACTGAAGCTTTCTTT.